The clone carrying this TCR beta chain appeared a few times. Antigen: not known. The sample comes from a study of T-cell reconstitution after alpha-beta-depleted transplantation in children. Study conclusions and caveats: Some patients owed their high day-60 TCRbeta diversity to surviving recipient T cells and thymic progenitors. Expanded graft clones, several hundred of them, were reportedly the source of alpha-beta T cells about two months after transplant. After one year, T-cell counts and TCRbeta diversity mostly came from new T cells.

This sample's TCRbeta library carried unique molecular identifier barcodes. In TCRdb, the PCR reads were re-called with MiXCR into one record per CDR3 protein. The data contain 550,000 to 800,000 distinct CDR3 sequences, over 10% of them seen just once; the ten biggest clones take up about 0.79%. CDR1 and CDR2 from the germline V gene are SGHRS and YFSETQ. After removal of 0 bases from V and 2 bases from J, the junction contained 5 bases not matched to a gene. This CDR3 is built from 16 residues. Sequences were derived from PBMCs, sampled before TCRalphabeta/CD19-depleted stem cell transplant. This TCR was sampled from a girl aged 2 to 9 with congenital amegakaryocytic thrombocytopenia, due to receive a stem cell transplant. The V gene is TRBV5-1, the J gene TRBJ2-3, with 8 bases that match TRBD2. The CDR3 sequence is CASSLAGGPPTDTQYF. CDR3 in DNA: TGCGCCAGCAGCTTGGCGGGAGGGCCCCCCACAGATACGCAGTATTTT.